This T cell receptor (beta chain) is from a study of T cell clonotyping in hematopoietic cell transplantation. The study's findings and limits: At the given depth, recipient repertoires were over 95% de novo clonotypes. Graft donor and pretransplant recipient Inverse Simpson Index values predicted broader posttransplant TCR diversity. Without cell sorting, CD4 versus CD8 contributions remain unresolved. Pathologically expanded recipient clonotypes increased progressively from day 30 to day 180 as diversity fell.

As for this clone: Its antigen is undetermined.

Generated by immunoSEQ multiplex PCR, the TCRdb table keeps only in-frame clones and is missing some. The profile shows tens of thousands of clones, 94% of them singletons. The CDR3 has 14 residues. The J segment lost 4 bases and the V segment lost 5 bases, leaving 4 bases of the junction unmatched. Looked up from germline, CDR1 is GTSNPN and CDR2 is SVGIG (reference sequence). This receptor was obtained from a woman aged 45-65 years in good health. Some clones in this sample may be carry-over from other donors' samples. Sequences were obtained from peripheral blood mononuclear cells. The chain uses TRBV30 and TRBJ1-5, with 11 nucleotides matching TRBD1. The chain's CDR3 is CAWGQGAGNQPQHF. The CDR3 DNA reads TGTGCCTGGGGACAGGGGGCTGGTAATCAGCCCCAGCATTTT.